Below, 2 T cell receptor beta chains from the same sample are listed, as sequenced in a study of T cell clonality in common variable immunodeficiency. TCRdb's table, derived via immunoSEQ multiplex PCR, lists solely in-frame clones and lacks some. Singletons are absent from the sample, which has 40,000 to 65,000 clones. Specimen: peripheral blood mononuclear cells. These receptor sequences come from a person between 18 and 69 years old in good health.

This clone was detected many times. Read sequence stops 3 residues before the CDR3 end, and the germline J gene provides the missing end. V gene TRBV30 combines with J gene TRBJ2-3; 7 nucleotides agree with TRBD2. In germline, CDR1 is GTSNPN, CDR2 SVGIG (reference sequence). The CDR3 is made up of 15 amino acids. The CDR3: CAWSVLAANQETQYF. CDR3 DNA (partial): TGTGCCTGGAGTGTTCTAGCGGCAAACCAAGAGACG.

This clone was picked up many times. The CDR3 bases that were read are TGTGCCAGCAGCTTAAGTAGCGGGAGGGAAGAGACC. As protein: CASSLSSGREET. Given in full, the CDR3 is CASSLSSGREETQYF. This chain links TRBV7-3 with TRBJ2-5; 11 bases map to TRBD2. The sequence runs out 3 residues before the end of the CDR3; the remainder is reconstructed from the germline J gene. With V trimmed by 1 base and J by 3 bases, 1 base remained unmatched. The CDR3 loop spans 15 amino acids. Germline lookup yields CDR1 SGHTA and CDR2 FQGTGA.